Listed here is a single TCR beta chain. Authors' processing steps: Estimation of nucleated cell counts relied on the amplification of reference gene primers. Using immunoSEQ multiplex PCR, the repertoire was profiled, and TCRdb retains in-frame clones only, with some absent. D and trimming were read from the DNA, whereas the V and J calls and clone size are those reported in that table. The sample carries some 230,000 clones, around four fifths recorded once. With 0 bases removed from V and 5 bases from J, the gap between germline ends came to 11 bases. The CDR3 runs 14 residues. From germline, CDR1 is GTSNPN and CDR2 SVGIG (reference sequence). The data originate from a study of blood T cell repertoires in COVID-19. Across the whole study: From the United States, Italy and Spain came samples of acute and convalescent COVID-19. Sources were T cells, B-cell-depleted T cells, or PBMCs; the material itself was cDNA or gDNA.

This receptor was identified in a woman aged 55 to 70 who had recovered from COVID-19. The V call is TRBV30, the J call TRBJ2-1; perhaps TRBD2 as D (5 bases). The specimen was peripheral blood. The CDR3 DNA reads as TGTGCCTGGAGTGTACTAAAGACTAACAATGAGCAGTTCTTC. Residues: CAWSVLKTNNEQFF.